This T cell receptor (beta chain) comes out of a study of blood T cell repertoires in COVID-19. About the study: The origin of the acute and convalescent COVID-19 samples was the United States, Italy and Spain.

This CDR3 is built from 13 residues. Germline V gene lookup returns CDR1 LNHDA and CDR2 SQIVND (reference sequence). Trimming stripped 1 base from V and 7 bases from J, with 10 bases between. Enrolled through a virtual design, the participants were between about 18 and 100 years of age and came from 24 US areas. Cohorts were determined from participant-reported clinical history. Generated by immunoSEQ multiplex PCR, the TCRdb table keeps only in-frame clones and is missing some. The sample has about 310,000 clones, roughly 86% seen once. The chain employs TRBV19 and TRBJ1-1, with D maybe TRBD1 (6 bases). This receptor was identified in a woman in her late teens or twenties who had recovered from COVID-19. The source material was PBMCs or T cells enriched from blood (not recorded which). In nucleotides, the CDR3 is TGTGCCAGTAGTATAGCCGGACAGCTTGAAGCTTTCTTT. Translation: CASSIAGQLEAFF.